The 10 T cell receptor beta chains below all came from one sample that was sequenced in a study of T cell responses to AZD1222 COVID-19 vaccine. Some clones are missing from TCRdb's copy, which holds only in-frame ones; the method was immunoSEQ multiplex PCR. The repertoire holds 150,000 or so clones, 90% seen once, with less than 2% in the top ten. Sequencing was performed on peripheral blood, taken on day 0 of AZD1222 vaccination. Every receptor here comes from an adult in good health.

The chain uses TRBV7-2 and TRBJ1-1; D is uncertain. The CDR3 is 13 residues long. The germline V gene has CDR1 SGHTA and CDR2 FQGNSA. V gave up 2 bases and J gave up 5 bases, with 9 bases separating them. The CDR3 spells CASSLRWATEAFF. In nucleotides, the CDR3 is TGTGCCAGCAGCTTAAGGTGGGCGACTGAAGCTTTCTTT.

The chain uses TRBV28 and TRBJ2-2; 9 positions match TRBD1. In germline, CDR1 is MDHEN, CDR2 SYDVKM. The V gene end was trimmed by 8 bases and the J gene end by 4 bases; junction bases not matched to a gene: 17. The CDR3 length is 18 residues. CDR3 in amino acids: CASSTGTTGGEVTGELFF. The CDR3, as DNA: TGTGCCAGCTCCACCGGGACTACAGGGGGCGAGGTCACCGGGGAGCTGTTTTTT. Using reference TRBV28 and TRBJ2-2 for the parts outside the CDR3, the full variable domain is DVKVTQSSRYLVKRTGEKVFLECVQDMDHENMFWYRQDPGLGLRLIYFSYDVKMKEKGDIPEGYSVSREKKERFSLILESASTNQTSMYLCASSTGTTGGEVTGELFFGEGSRLTVL.

The chain carries TRBV18 and TRBJ2-7; D is unresolved. Looked up from germline, CDR1 is KGHSH and CDR2 is LQKENI. With 3 bases removed from V and 1 base from J, the gap between germline ends came to 13 bases. This CDR3 is built from 15 residues. CDR3 sequence (DNA): TGTGCCAGCTCACCGGCCGAGAAGCCATCCTACGAGCAGTACTTC. Translation gives CASSPAEKPSYEQYF. The variable domain in full, with the rest retrieved from reference TRBV18 and TRBJ2-7, is NAGVMQNPRHLVRRRGQEARLRCSPMKGHSHVYWYRQLPEEGLKFMVYLQKENIIDESGMPKERFSAEFPKEGPSILRIQQVVRGDSAAYFCASSPAEKPSYEQYFGPGTRLTVT.

V gene TRBV28 combines with J gene TRBJ1-5; D is possibly TRBD1 (5 bases). The CDR3 spans 14 residues. Germline assignment: CDR1 MDHEN and CDR2 SYDVKM. The ends were cut back, 7 bases at V and 1 base at J, with 11 bases in the middle. The DNA of the CDR3 is TGTGCCAGCATCGAGGGGAAAAGCAATCAGCCCCAGCATTTT. This gives the protein CASIEGKSNQPQHF.

J is TRBJ2-7 and V is TRBV28; D ambiguous. Trimming cost V 2 bases and J 6 bases, with 8 bases left between them. This CDR3 contains 12 residues. Germline V gives CDR1 MDHEN, CDR2 SYDVKM. CDR3 DNA: TGTGCCAGCAGTTTAAGGCAGCGCGAGCAGTACTTC. This translates into CASSLRQREQYF.

The chain recombines TRBV2 with TRBJ1-2; D is perhaps TRBD1 (5 bases). V was cut by 3 bases and J by 4 bases, with 18 bases left in between. The germline V gene encodes CDR1 SNHLY and CDR2 FYNNEI. There are 16 residues in the CDR3. CDR3 DNA: TGTGCCAGCAGTGACGCGTTGGGGCAGGATCTCTATGGCTACACCTTC. Translating gives CASSDALGQDLYGYTF. Based on the CDR3 plus reference TRBV2 and TRBJ1-2, the full variable domain is EPEVTQTPSHQVTQMGQEVILRCVPISNHLYFYWYRQILGQKVEFLVSFYNNEISEKSEIFDDQFSVERPDGSNFTLKIRSTKLEDSAMYFCASSDALGQDLYGYTFGSGTRLTVV.

This chain joins TRBV6-5 and TRBJ1-1; D is unclear. V was pared by 1 base and J by 4 bases, with 10 bases between. The CDR3 length is 14 residues. The germline V gene has CDR1 MNHEY and CDR2 SVGAGI. The CDR3 DNA reads as TGTGCCAGCAGTTACTTGGGGTGGGGCACTGAAGCTTTCTTT. It specifies CASSYLGWGTEAFF.

This chain connects TRBV6-4 to TRBJ2-6, with D unresolved. Germline CDR1 reads MRHNA; CDR2 reads SNTAGT. Between the trimmed V and J ends, which lost 3 bases and 0 bases, there was a span of 3 bases. CDR3 length: 14 residues. As DNA, the CDR3 is TGTGCCAGCAGTGAACGCTCTGGGGCCAACGTCCTGACTTTC. This gives the protein CASSERSGANVLTF.

This chain joins TRBV6-2 or TRBV6-3 and TRBJ1-5; no clear D. The CDR3 runs to 13 residues. V lost 2 bases to trimming and J lost 1 base, with 3 bases between them. Per the germline V gene, CDR1 is MNHEY and CDR2 is SVGEGT. The CDR3 protein is CASSYLSNQPQHF. The CDR3 region has the DNA TGTGCCAGCAGTTACCTCAGCAATCAGCCCCAGCATTTT.

The chain employs TRBV19 and TRBJ1-2; D possibly corresponds to TRBD1 (5 bases). Germline-derived CDR1 and CDR2 are LNHDA and SQIVND (reference sequence). V lost 10 bases to trimming and J lost 2 bases, with 14 bases between them. CDR3 size: 13 residues. CDR3 coding DNA: TGTGCCACTTGGGGGGATGTCAACTATGGCTACACCTTC. It yields the protein CATWGDVNYGYTF.